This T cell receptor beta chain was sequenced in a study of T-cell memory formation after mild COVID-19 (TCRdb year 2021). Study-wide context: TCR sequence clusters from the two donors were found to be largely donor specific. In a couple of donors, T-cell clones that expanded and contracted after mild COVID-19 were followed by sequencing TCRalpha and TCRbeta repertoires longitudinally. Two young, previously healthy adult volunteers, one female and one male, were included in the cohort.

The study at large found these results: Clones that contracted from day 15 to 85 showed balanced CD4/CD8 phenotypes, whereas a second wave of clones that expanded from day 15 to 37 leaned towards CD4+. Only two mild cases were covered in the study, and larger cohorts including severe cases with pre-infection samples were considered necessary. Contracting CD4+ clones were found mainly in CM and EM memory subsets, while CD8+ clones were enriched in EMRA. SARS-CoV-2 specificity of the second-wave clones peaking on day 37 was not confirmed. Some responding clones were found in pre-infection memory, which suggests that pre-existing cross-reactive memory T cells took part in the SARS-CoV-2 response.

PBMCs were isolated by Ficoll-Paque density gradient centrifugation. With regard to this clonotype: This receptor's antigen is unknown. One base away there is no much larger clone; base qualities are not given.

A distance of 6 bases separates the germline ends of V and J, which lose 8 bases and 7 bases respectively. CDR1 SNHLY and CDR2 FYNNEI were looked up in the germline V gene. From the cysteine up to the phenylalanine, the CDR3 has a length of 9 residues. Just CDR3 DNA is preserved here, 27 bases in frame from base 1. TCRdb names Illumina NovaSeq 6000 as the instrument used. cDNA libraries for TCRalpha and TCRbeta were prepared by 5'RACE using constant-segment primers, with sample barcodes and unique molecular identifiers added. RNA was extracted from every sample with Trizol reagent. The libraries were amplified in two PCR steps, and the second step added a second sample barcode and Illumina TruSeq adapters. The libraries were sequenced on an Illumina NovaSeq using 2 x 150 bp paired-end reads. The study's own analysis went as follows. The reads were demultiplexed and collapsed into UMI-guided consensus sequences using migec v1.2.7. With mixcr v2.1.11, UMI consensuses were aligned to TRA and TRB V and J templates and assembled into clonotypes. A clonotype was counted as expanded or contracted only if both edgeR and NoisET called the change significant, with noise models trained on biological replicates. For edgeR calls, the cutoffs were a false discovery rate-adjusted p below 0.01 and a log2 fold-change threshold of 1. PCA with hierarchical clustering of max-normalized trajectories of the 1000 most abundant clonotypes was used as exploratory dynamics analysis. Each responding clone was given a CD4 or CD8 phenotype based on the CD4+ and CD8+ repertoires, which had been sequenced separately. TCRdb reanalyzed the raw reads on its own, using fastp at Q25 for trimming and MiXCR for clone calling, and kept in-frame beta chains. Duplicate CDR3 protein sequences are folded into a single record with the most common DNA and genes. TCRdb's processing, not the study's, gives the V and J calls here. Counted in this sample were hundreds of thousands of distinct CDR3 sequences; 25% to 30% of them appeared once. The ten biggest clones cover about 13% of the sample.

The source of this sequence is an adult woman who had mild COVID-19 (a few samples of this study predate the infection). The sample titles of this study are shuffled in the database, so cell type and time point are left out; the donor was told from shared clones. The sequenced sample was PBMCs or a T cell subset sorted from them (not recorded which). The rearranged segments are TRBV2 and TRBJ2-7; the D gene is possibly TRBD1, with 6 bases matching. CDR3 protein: CASGQEQYF. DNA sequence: TGTGCCAGCGGACAGGAGCAGTACTTC. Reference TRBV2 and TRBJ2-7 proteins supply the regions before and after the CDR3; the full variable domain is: EPEVTQTPSHQVTQMGQEVILRCVPISNHLYFYWYRQILGQKVEFLVSFYNNEISEKSEIFDDQFSVERPDGSNFTLKIRSTKLEDSAMYFCASGQEQYFGPGTRLTVT.